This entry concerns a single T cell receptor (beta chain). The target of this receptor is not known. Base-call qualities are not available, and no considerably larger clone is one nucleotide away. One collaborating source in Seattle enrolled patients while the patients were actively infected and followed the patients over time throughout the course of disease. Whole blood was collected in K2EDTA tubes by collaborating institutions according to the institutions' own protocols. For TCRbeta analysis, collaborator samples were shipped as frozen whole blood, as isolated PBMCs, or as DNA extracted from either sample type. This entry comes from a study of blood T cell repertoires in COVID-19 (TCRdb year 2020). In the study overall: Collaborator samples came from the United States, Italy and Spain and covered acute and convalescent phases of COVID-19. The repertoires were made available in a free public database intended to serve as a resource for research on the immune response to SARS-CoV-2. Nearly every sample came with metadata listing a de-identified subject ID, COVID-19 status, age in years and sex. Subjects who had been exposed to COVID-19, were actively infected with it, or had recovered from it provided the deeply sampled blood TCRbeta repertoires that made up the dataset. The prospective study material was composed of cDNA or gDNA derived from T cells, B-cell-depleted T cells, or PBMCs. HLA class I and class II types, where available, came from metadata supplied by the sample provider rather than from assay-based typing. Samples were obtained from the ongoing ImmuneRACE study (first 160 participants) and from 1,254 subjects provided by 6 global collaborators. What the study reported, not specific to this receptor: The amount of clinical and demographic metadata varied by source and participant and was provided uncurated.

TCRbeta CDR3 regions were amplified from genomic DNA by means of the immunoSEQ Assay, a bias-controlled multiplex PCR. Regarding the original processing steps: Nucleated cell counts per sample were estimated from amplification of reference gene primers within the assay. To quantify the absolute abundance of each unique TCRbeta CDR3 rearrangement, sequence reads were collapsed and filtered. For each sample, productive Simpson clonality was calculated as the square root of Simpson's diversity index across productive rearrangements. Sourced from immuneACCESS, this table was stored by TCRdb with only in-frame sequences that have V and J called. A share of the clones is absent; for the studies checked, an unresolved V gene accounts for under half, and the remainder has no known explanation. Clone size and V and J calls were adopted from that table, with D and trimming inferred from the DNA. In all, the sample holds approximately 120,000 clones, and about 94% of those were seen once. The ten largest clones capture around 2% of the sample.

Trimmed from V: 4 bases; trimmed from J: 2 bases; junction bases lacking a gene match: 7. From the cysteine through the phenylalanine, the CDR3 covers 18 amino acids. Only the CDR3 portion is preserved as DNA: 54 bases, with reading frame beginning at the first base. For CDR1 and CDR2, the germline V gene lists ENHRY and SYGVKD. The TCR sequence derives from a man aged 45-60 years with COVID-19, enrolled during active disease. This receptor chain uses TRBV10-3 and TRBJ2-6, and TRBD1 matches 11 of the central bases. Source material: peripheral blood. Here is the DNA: TGTGCCATCAGTGGGGAACCGGGACAGGGGGCTGGGGCCAACGTCCTGACTTTC. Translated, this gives CAISGEPGQGAGANVLTF.